The entry that follows covers one T cell receptor beta chain sequence. Antigen unknown. This specimen includes other DNA sequences encoding the same CDR3. Using immunoSEQ multiplex PCR, the repertoire was profiled, and TCRdb retains in-frame clones only, with some absent. This sample carries roughly 890,000 clones, 92% of them seen once, and the ten largest clones take nearly 25%. The sample comes from a study of shared clonotypes between healthy human individuals. General study findings and limits: Memory subsets generally showed lower estimated richness than naive subsets. Blood was the sole source, and tissue repertoires probably differ.

Naive-designated CD8 cells lacked CD45RO, were positively enriched for CCR7, and omitted terminally differentiated effector memory CD45RA+ cells. Germline assignment: CDR1 LNHDA and CDR2 SQIVND (reference sequence). CDR3 length: 11 residues. Trimming stripped 3 bases from V and 7 bases from J, with 4 bases between. The sequencing input was naive CD8+ T cells sorted from blood. The rearrangement joins TRBV19 to TRBJ2-1; no firm D call. This clonotype originated in a man between 25 and 39 years old in good health. The CDR3 reads CASSIWNEQFF. In DNA, the CDR3 is TGTGCCAGTAGTATCTGGAATGAGCAGTTCTTC.